The sequence of this T cell receptor beta chain was determined in a study of cytotoxic CD8 clonotypes in ibrutinib-treated CLL. Study as a whole: Patients: roughly ten relapsed/refractory, 15 treatment-naive, under 18 IGHV unmutated.

Notes on this clone: What it binds is unknown.

Whole-study results and caveats: Samples were collected at differing times from sustained-remission and progressing patients.

This table comes from immunoSEQ multiplex PCR, and its TCRdb copy is limited to in-frame clones, with some not included. The sample lists around 310,000 clones, 80% occurring once. Library input was around 2 micrograms of DNA from cryopreserved PBMCs. Looked up from germline, CDR1 is MNHEY and CDR2 is SVGAGI. V was clipped by 2 bases and J by 1 base, with 11 bases between them. The CDR3 is 15 residues long. This chain connects TRBV6-5 to TRBJ2-5; D ambiguous. This sequence was found in a human donor with chronic lymphocytic leukemia. This sample comprised PBMCs, obtained before ibrutinib treatment. DNA for the CDR3: TGTGCCAGCAGTTACCGGGCAGCCTCCCAAGAGACCCAGTACTTC. Its protein is CASSYRAASQETQYF.